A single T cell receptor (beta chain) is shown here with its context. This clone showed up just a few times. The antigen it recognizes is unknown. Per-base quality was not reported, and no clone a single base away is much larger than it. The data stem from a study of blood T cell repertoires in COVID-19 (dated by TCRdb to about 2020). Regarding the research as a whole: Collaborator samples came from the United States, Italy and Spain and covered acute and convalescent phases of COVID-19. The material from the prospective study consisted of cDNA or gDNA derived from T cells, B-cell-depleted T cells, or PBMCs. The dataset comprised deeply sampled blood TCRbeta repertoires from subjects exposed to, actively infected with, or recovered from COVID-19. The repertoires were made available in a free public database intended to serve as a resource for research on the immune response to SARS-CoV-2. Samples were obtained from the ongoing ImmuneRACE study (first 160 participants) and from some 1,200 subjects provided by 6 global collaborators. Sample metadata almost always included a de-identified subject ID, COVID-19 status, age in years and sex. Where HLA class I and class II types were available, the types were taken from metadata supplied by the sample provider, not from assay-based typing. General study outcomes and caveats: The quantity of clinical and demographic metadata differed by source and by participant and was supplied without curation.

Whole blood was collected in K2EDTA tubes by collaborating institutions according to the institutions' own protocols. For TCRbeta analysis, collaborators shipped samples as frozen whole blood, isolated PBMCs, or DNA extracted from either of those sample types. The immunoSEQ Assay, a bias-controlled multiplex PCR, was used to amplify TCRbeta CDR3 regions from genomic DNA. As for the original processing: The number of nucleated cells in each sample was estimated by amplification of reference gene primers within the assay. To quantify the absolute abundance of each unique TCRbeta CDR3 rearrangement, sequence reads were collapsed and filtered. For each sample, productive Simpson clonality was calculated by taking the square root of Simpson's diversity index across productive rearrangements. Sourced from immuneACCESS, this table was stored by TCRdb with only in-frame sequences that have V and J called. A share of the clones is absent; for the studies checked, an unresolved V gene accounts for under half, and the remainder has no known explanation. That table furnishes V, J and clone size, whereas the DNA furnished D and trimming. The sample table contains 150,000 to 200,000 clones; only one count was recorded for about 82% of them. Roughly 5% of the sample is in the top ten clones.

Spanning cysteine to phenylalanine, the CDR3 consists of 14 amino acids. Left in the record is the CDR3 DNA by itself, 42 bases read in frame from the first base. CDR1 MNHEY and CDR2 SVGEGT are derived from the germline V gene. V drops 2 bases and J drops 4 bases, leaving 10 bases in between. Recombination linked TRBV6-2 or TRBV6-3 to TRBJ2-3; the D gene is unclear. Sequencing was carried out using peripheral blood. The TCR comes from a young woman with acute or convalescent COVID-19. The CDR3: CASSYGLTPDTQYF. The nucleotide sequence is TGTGCCAGCAGTTACGGCCTCACCCCAGATACGCAGTATTTT.